This TCR beta chain is drawn from a study of blood T cell repertoires in COVID-19. Looking at the study overall: Researchers got acute and convalescent COVID-19 samples from the United States, Italy and Spain.

Per the original data handling: Nucleated cell counts were estimated from reference gene primer amplification. Clones were sequenced by immunoSEQ multiplex PCR, and TCRdb holds only the in-frame ones, with some missing. V and J calls and clone size come straight from that table; D and trimming were deduced from the DNA. The sample shows roughly 200,000 clones, more than 75% of them seen only once. Trimming stripped 3 bases from V and 0 bases from J, with 9 bases between. The CDR3 has 16 residues. Germline V gene data show CDR1 as KGHSH and CDR2 as LQKENI. The receptor was derived from a young woman who had recovered from COVID-19. The sample taken for sequencing was peripheral blood. This rearrangement joins TRBV18 to TRBJ1-6; D is undetermined. This chain's CDR3 is CASSPMPSSYNSPLHF. The CDR3 nucleotides read TGTGCCAGCTCACCGATGCCGAGCTCCTATAATTCACCCCTCCACTTT. Full variable domain (outside the CDR3, taken from reference TRBV18 and TRBJ1-6): NAGVMQNPRHLVRRRGQEARLRCSPMKGHSHVYWYRQLPEEGLKFMVYLQKENIIDESGMPKERFSAEFPKEGPSILRIQQVVRGDSAAYFCASSPMPSSYNSPLHFGNGTRLTVT.